Listed below are T cell receptor beta chains from one sample, sequenced in a study of shared clonotypes between healthy human individuals. Here immunoSEQ multiplex PCR was the method, and the copy in TCRdb shows in-frame clones only, minus some. The data show a few million clones, with roughly 92% seen just once and 0.13% to 0.15% held by the top ten. Sequences were obtained from naive CD4+ T cells sorted from blood. The source is a man younger than 35 in good health. The CDR3 runs from the conserved cysteine through the conserved F or W. A D gene is named only where the DNA matches it firmly. For some rows the clone size is stated as once, few or many, or as a class when expanded; others skip it.

.	TRBV27	TRBD1	TRBJ1-2	TGTGCCAGCAGTTTATCCGGGACAGGCGCTGTGTCTTATGGCTACACCTTC	CASSLSGTGAVSYGYTF
.	TRBV5-1	.	TRBJ2-5	TGCGCCAGCAGCTTGGCCTGGACCCAAGAGACCCAGTACTTC	CASSLAWTQETQYF
.	TRBV6-6	.	TRBJ2-3	TGTGCCAGCAGTTCTGGAGCCTCTGCAGATACGCAGTATTTT	CASSSGASADTQYF
.	TRBV5-1	.	TRBJ2-2	TGCGCCAGCAGCTTGGTCCCCCAACGGGCGTGGATCACCGGGGAGCTGTTTTTT	CASSLVPQRAWITGELFF
.	TRBV5-1	.	TRBJ2-6	TGCGCCAGCAGCTTGGCCGGAACTTTAGGGGCTGGGGCCAACGTCCTGACTTTC	CASSLAGTLGAGANVLTF
.	TRBV5-1	TRBD2	TRBJ2-1	TGCGCCAGCAGCACGCGGGGGGTCGCCGCCAATGAGCAGTTCTTC	CASSTRGVAANEQFF
.	TRBV6-5	.	TRBJ1-1	TGTGCCAGCAGTAAGACAGGCCCCCACACTGAAGCTTTCTTT	CASSKTGPHTEAFF
.	TRBV5-1	.	TRBJ1-2	TGCGCCAGCAGCTTGGAACGGGCCTATGGCTACACCTTC	CASSLERAYGYTF
.	TRBV6-1	.	TRBJ2-1	TGTGCCAGCAGTGAATTGCATGAGCAGTTCTTC	CASSELHEQFF
.	TRBV5-4	.	TRBJ1-6	TGTGCCAGCAGCTTGGCAAGGCCCGGGGGGCATAATTCACCCCTCCACTTT	CASSLARPGGHNSPLHF
.	TRBV9	TRBD2	TRBJ2-3	TGTGCCAGCAGCGACAGCGGGAGGGCCCCAGATACGCAGTATTTT	CASSDSGRAPDTQYF
.	TRBV9	.	TRBJ2-7	TGTGCCAGCAGCCCACTACAGGGCTACGAGCAGTACTTC	CASSPLQGYEQYF
.	TRBV4-1	TRBD2	TRBJ2-5	TGCGCCAGCAGCCCTACTAGCGGGGGCATCCAAGAGACCCAGTACTTC	CASSPTSGGIQETQYF
.	TRBV19	.	TRBJ1-2	TGTGCCAGTAGTAGGGGGGCGGGCAGCAAGAACTATGGCTACACCTTC	CASSRGAGSKNYGYTF
.	TRBV6-1	TRBD1	TRBJ1-3	TGTGCCAGCAGTGGAATCGTACAGGGGTGGTCTGGAAACACCATATATTTT	CASSGIVQGWSGNTIYF
.	TRBV10-3	.	TRBJ2-6	TGTGCCACACTCTACTCTGGGGCCAACGTCCTGACTTTC	CATLYSGANVLTF
.	TRBV10-3	.	TRBJ2-2	TGTGCCATCAGCGGACTGAACACCGGGGAGCTGTTTTTT	CAISGLNTGELFF
.	TRBV2	TRBD1	TRBJ2-7	TGTGCCACCCCCAAGGGACAGGGGGCTAACGAGCAGTACTTC	CATPKGQGANEQYF
.	TRBV4-1	TRBD2	TRBJ2-6	TGCGCCAGCAGCCAAATTGAGCGGGGTTCTGGGGCCAACGTCCTGACTTTC	CASSQIERGSGANVLTF
.	TRBV7-9	TRBD1	TRBJ1-5	TGTGCCAGCAGTTACGACAGGGGGCATAATCAGCCCCAGCATTTT	CASSYDRGHNQPQHF
.	TRBV9	TRBD2	TRBJ2-4	TGTGCCAGCAGTTGGGCTAGCGGCGATGAAAACATTCAGTACTTC	CASSWASGDENIQYF
.	TRBV27	.	TRBJ1-5	TGTGCCAGCAGTTGGGCGCGGGATAGCAATCAGCCCCAGCATTTT	CASSWARDSNQPQHF
.	TRBV7-2	TRBD1	TRBJ2-5	TGTGCCAGCAGCCCGACAGGGGCAGAGACCCAGTACTTC	CASSPTGAETQYF
.	TRBV5-1	.	TRBJ1-1	TGCGCCAGCAGCTTGGCCGCCAGGGAACGTGCGAACACTGAAGCTTTCTTT	CASSLAARERANTEAFF
once	TRBV7-2	.	TRBJ2-5	TGTGCCAGCAGCTTAGAACGTGAGACCCAGTACTTC	CASSLERETQYF
.	TRBV5-1	TRBD1	TRBJ2-5	TGCGCCAGCAGCTTGGGGGACAGGGCCGGAGAGACCCAGTACTTC	CASSLGDRAGETQYF
.	TRBV18	.	TRBJ1-2	TGTGCCAGCTCACCACCGAGCAGGCTAGCTAACTATGGCTACACCTTC	CASSPPSRLANYGYTF
.	TRBV9	.	TRBJ1-2	TGTGCCAGCACCCTGGGAGGGGGAAATCATGGCTACACCTTC	CASTLGGGNHGYTF
.	TRBV6-1	.	TRBJ2-2	TGTGCCAGCAAGGAGGGCAGGGGGGGGGAGCTGTTTTTT	CASKEGRGGELFF
once	TRBV6-4	TRBD1	TRBJ2-3	TGTGCCAGCAGTGTTCAAGGGGGCGCAGGGGATACGCAGTATTTT	CASSVQGGAGDTQYF
.	TRBV5-1	TRBD1	TRBJ2-1	TGCGCCAGCAGCTTGGATGGCAGGGGGTCCGTTGAGCAGTTCTTC	CASSLDGRGSVEQFF
once	TRBV30	.	TRBJ2-7	TGTGCCTGGGCCCAGACCGGGGGAGGTAGGGAGCAGTACTTC	CAWAQTGGGREQYF
.	TRBV5-1	.	TRBJ2-5	TGCGCCAGCAGCTTCCCGTACCAAGAGACCCAGTACTTC	CASSFPYQETQYF
once	TRBV2	.	TRBJ2-3	TGTGCCAGCAGGTCTGCGAGGGCCACAGATACGCAGTATTTT	CASRSARATDTQYF
.	TRBV28	.	TRBJ1-4	TGTGCCAGCAGCTCCGGGGAACCAGATGAAAAACTGTTTTTT	CASSSGEPDEKLFF
.	TRBV10-3	TRBD1	TRBJ1-4	TGTGCCATCAGTGCAACAGGGGGCGTCAGTGAAAAACTGTTTTTT	CAISATGGVSEKLFF
.	TRBV7-2	.	TRBJ2-3	TGTGCCAGCAGCTCCTCCGGGACTAGCACAGATACGCAGTATTTT	CASSSSGTSTDTQYF
once	TRBV7-9	TRBD1	TRBJ1-4	TGTGCCAGCAGCAGCCGGGACAGAAATGAAAAACTGTTTTTT	CASSSRDRNEKLFF
.	TRBV4-3	TRBD1	TRBJ1-4	TGCGCCAGCAGCCAGGGGACAGGAACTAATGAAAAACTGTTTTTT	CASSQGTGTNEKLFF
.	TRBV2	TRBD2	TRBJ2-5	TGTGCCAGCAGTACGGGACTACAAGAGACCCAGTACTTC	CASSTGLQETQYF
once	TRBV19	.	TRBJ2-7	TGTGCCAGTACAACCTACGAGCAGTACTTC	CASTTYEQYF
.	TRBV28	TRBD1	TRBJ2-2	TGTGCCAGCAGTTTGGGACAGGAGAACACCGGGGAGCTGTTTTTT	CASSLGQENTGELFF
.	TRBV19	TRBD2	TRBJ2-1	TGTGCCAGTAGTTCAGGCGGGAGTCTCTCCTACAATGAGCAGTTCTTC	CASSSGGSLSYNEQFF
.	TRBV11-2	TRBD2	TRBJ2-2	TGTGCCAGCAGCTTTAAGACTAGCGGGAGCGCGAACACCGGGGAGCTGTTTTTT	CASSFKTSGSANTGELFF
.	TRBV29-1	.	TRBJ2-5	TGCAGCGTTCGCCTGATAGGGGGAGAGACCCAGTACTTC	CSVRLIGGETQYF
.	TRBV2	TRBD2	TRBJ2-7	TGTGCCAGCAGGTTGGGACTAGCGGGATCCTACGAGCAGTACTTC	CASRLGLAGSYEQYF
.	TRBV2	TRBD1	TRBJ2-1	TGTGCCAGCGGGGGACAGGGATCCTACAATGAGCAGTTCTTC	CASGGQGSYNEQFF
.	TRBV29-1	TRBD1	TRBJ2-3	TGCAGCGGGACCGGGACAGGGGGTAGTTTTGGCACAGATACGCAGTATTTT	CSGTGTGGSFGTDTQYF
.	TRBV28	TRBD1	TRBJ1-2	TGTGCCAGCAGGGATATCCTCGGACAGGGGGCGTTTATTGATGGCTACACCTTC	CASRDILGQGAFIDGYTF
.	TRBV6-6	TRBD1	TRBJ2-7	TGTGCCAGCACCCTCAGACAGGGGGCGGGCGAGCAGTACTTC	CASTLRQGAGEQYF
.	TRBV2	.	TRBJ2-2	TGTGCCAGCCGACAGGACCCAAACCCGGAGCTGTTTTTT	CASRQDPNPELFF
.	TRBV2	.	TRBJ1-5	TGTGCCAGCAGTGGGGAGGCTAATCAGCCCCAGCATTTT	CASSGEANQPQHF
once	TRBV20-1	.	TRBJ1-2	TGCAGGGGGGACTATGGCTACACCTTC	CRGDYGYTF
.	TRBV5-1	TRBD1	TRBJ1-2	TGCGCCAGCAGCCTTGACAGGGTACGCTACACCTTC	CASSLDRVRYTF
.	TRBV15	.	TRBJ1-4	TGTGCCACCAGTATTAGAGGGTCTAATGAAAAACTGTTTTTT	CATSIRGSNEKLFF